Shown below are 28 T cell receptor beta chains from a single sample sequenced in a study of blood T cell repertoires in COVID-19. Sequencing was performed with immunoSEQ multiplex PCR; in TCRdb, only in-frame clones are kept and a portion is missing. The sample contains just over 350,000 clones, 65% to 90% of which appear only once. The material sequenced was peripheral blood. These receptors were taken from a woman in her sixties or seventies with COVID-19, enrolled during active disease.

This chain connects TRBV10-1 to TRBJ2-2; the D gene is possibly TRBD1 (5 bases). CDR3 length: 14 residues. CDR1 WNHNN and CDR2 SYGVQD come from the germline V gene (reference sequence). V shed 4 bases and J shed 4 bases, with 10 bases lying between them. CDR3 residues: CASSAQGLTGELFF. In DNA, the CDR3 is TGCGCCAGCAGTGCGCAGGGCCTCACCGGGGAGCTGTTTTTT.

The chain couples TRBV3-1 (or the pseudogene TRBV3-2) to TRBJ1-2; D possibly corresponds to TRBD1 (6 bases). Germline-derived CDR1 and CDR2 are LGHDT and YNNKEL (reference sequence). V lost 4 bases, J lost 6 bases, and 18 bases lay in between. There are 15 residues in the CDR3. CDR3 in amino acids: CASSRIRGAKDGYTF. In DNA, the CDR3 is TGTGCCAGCAGCCGCATCCGGGGGGCGAAGGATGGCTACACCTTC.

This clone was counted a single time. The V call is TRBV30, the J call TRBJ1-1, with TRBD1 as a possible D gene (5 bases). V shed 4 bases and J shed 3 bases, with 18 bases lying between them. This CDR3 has 15 residues. The germline V gene has CDR1 GTSNPN and CDR2 SVGIG (reference sequence). The CDR3 loop is CAWTAGRRFDTEAFF. DNA of the CDR3: TGTGCCTGGACCGCAGGGAGGCGGTTTGACACTGAAGCTTTCTTT. Looking up the rest from reference TRBV30 and TRBJ1-1 gives the full variable domain: SQTIHQWPATLVQPVGSPLSLECTVEGTSNPNLYWYRQAAGRGLQLLFYSVGIGQISSEVPQNLSASRPQDRQFILSSKKLLLSDSGFYLCAWTAGRRFDTEAFFGQGTRLTVV.

A word on this clone: Different DNA sequences within this sample yield the same CDR3. The chain combines TRBV7-6 with TRBJ2-5; 9 bases map to TRBD2. V lost 4 bases to trimming and J lost 5 bases; unmatched junction nucleotides: 8. The V gene's germline CDR1 is SGHVS and CDR2 FNYEAQ. There are 15 residues in the CDR3. CDR3 sequence reads: CASSSLAGGRETQYF. The CDR3 DNA reads TGTGCCAGCAGCTCACTAGCGGGCGGTAGGGAGACCCAGTACTTC.

This chain uses TRBV6-5 with TRBJ2-1, with 8 bases matching TRBD2. Looked up from germline, CDR1 is MNHEY and CDR2 is SVGAGI. This CDR3 has 16 amino acids. J lost 4 bases, V lost 4 bases, and 9 bases had no gene match. DNA for the CDR3: TGTGCCAGCAGTTTACTAGCGGAGACTTATTACAATGAGCAGTTCTTC. Protein: CASSLLAETYYNEQFF.

The CDR3 region has the DNA TGTGCCAGCAGCTTGAGGACAGGGGCGGTCACTGAAGCTTTCTTT. This gives the protein CASSLRTGAVTEAFF. This chain joins TRBV13 and TRBJ1-1; 9 bases map to TRBD1. The CDR3 is made up of 15 amino acids. The J segment lost 4 bases and the V segment lost 3 bases, leaving 6 bases of the junction unmatched. CDR1 is PRHDT and CDR2 is FYEKMQ in the germline V gene (reference sequence).

The chain has TRBV6-5 and TRBJ2-2; D remains unclear. Trimming stripped 1 base from V and 7 bases from J, with 4 bases between. CDR1 is MNHEY and CDR2 is SVGAGI in the germline V gene. This CDR3 comprises 12 residues. DNA for the CDR3: TGTGCCAGCAGTTACTATATCGGGGAGCTGTTTTTT. Translation gives CASSYYIGELFF.

The CDR3 protein is CASSQDRRAEAFF. Here the CDR3 DNA reads TGCGCCAGCAGCCAAGATCGGAGGGCTGAAGCTTTCTTT. The chain employs TRBV4-1 and TRBJ1-1; D is uncertain. The CDR3 runs 13 residues. Germline V gives CDR1 MGHRA, CDR2 YSYEKL. Trimming pared 0 bases from V and 6 bases from J, leaving 8 bases between.

The chain links TRBV2 to TRBJ2-7; 12 bases line up with TRBD2. This CDR3 has 16 amino acids. Germline V lookup: CDR1 SNHLY, CDR2 FYNNEI. After removal of 10 bases from V and 4 bases from J, the junction contained 14 bases not matched to a gene. The CDR3 coding sequence is TGTGCCACTCTCGGGGCCTCTAGCGGGGGGGCGTACGAGCAGTACTTC. It encodes CATLGASSGGAYEQYF.

This chain links TRBV13 with TRBJ2-1; 7 nucleotides align to TRBD2. Germline-derived CDR1 and CDR2 are PRHDT and FYEKMQ (reference sequence). The CDR3 spans 19 residues. J gave up 0 bases and V 5 bases, and 16 bases lay outside the gene matches. CDR3 DNA: TGTGCCAGCAGCACGCGGGACTACGATGGAGATAGCTCCTACAATGAGCAGTTCTTC. Its protein product is CASSTRDYDGDSSYNEQFF.

V and J are TRBV7-9 and TRBJ1-2, with TRBD1 identical over 10 bases. Germline V gene data show CDR1 as SEHNR and CDR2 as FQNEAQ (reference sequence). The CDR3 totals 16 residues. With 5 bases clipped from V and 2 bases from J, the junction kept 8 bases outside the gene matches. For the CDR3, the DNA is TGTGCCAGCAGCCAGGACAGGGGGGAATTAAACTATGGCTACACCTTC. Its protein product is CASSQDRGELNYGYTF.

This chain connects TRBV4-1 to TRBJ2-2, with D unclear. V was trimmed by 6 bases and J by 0 bases, leaving 14 bases between them. Per the germline V gene, CDR1 is MGHRA and CDR2 is YSYEKL. CDR3 length: 16 residues. CDR3 DNA sequence: TGCGCCAGCAGTCCCGAGGTGTCCTCGAACACCGGGGAGCTGTTTTTT. Translating gives CASSPEVSSNTGELFF.

This clone was found once. The J gene is TRBJ2-3, the V gene TRBV5-4, with TRBD2 matching 10 bases. CDR3 length: 16 amino acids. Per germline, CDR1 SGHNT and CDR2 YYREEE (reference sequence). Trimming cost V 0 bases and J 6 bases; bases outside gene matches: 7. The CDR3 region has the DNA TGTGCCAGCAGCTTGGAGCGGGGGGGGCTCCAGGATACGCAGTATTTT. Protein product: CASSLERGGLQDTQYF.

The chain carries TRBV2 and TRBJ1-1, with D unresolved. From germline, CDR1 is SNHLY and CDR2 FYNNEI. Trimming shortened V by 1 base and J by 5 bases, and 11 bases separated the two germline ends. The CDR3 runs to 14 residues. CDR3 residues: CASSEGRLGTEAFF. For the CDR3, the DNA is TGTGCCAGCAGTGAAGGGAGGTTAGGGACTGAAGCTTTCTTT.

The chain has TRBV12-3 or TRBV12-4 and TRBJ1-2; tentative D call: TRBD1 (6 bases). The ends were cut back, 6 bases at V and 8 bases at J, with 16 bases in the middle. The CDR3 totals 13 residues. The CDR3 is CASRPGTSWGYTF. The CDR3 DNA follows: TGTGCCAGCAGACCCGGGACATCTTGGGGCTACACCTTC.

The CDR3 DNA follows: TGTGCCAGCAGTTCCGGGCTCGGGGTCGAGCAGTACTTC. Translating gives CASSSGLGVEQYF. The gene calls are TRBV12-3 or TRBV12-4 and TRBJ2-7; weak D call: TRBD2 (5 bases). This CDR3 spans 13 amino acids. V lost 4 bases, J lost 6 bases, and 13 bases lay in between.

The CDR3 sequence: CASSMVGGYGYTF. As DNA, the CDR3 is TGTGCCAGTAGTATGGTAGGGGGCTATGGCTACACCTTC. This sequence joins TRBV19 and TRBJ1-2; a weak D match, TRBD1 (6 bases). The CDR3 is 13 amino acids. Trimming removed 3 bases at V and 4 bases at J, with 9 bases between. Germline CDR1 reads LNHDA; CDR2 reads SQIVND (reference sequence).

The chain joins TRBV9 to TRBJ2-2; 9 bases line up with TRBD1. The CDR3 is 16 residues long. Germline CDR1 reads SGDLS; CDR2 reads YYNGEE. Losses at the gene ends were 1 base for V and 3 bases for J; bases not matched to a gene: 4. The chain's CDR3 is CASSVNRDRDTGELFF. The CDR3 DNA reads as TGTGCCAGCAGCGTAAATAGGGACAGGGACACCGGGGAGCTGTTTTTT.

This clone was detected a few times. The chain employs TRBV7-3 and TRBJ1-1, with 10 bases fitting TRBD1. CDR1 is SGHTA, CDR2 FQGTGA, per germline. V lost 1 base and J lost 5; bases outside the gene matches: 1. The CDR3 extends over 14 amino acids. The CDR3: CASSLRGQGTEAFF. The DNA for the CDR3 is TGTGCCAGCAGCTTAAGGGGACAGGGGACTGAAGCTTTCTTT.

The gene calls are TRBV6-5 and TRBJ1-2, with 8 positions matching TRBD1. V lost 5 bases and J lost 4; bases outside the gene matches: 3. The CDR3 is made up of 13 amino acids. Germline lookup yields CDR1 MNHEY and CDR2 SVGAGI. CDR3 DNA: TGTGCCAGCAGTCCGACAGGGGTCTATGGCTACACCTTC. Protein: CASSPTGVYGYTF.

V and J are TRBV19 and TRBJ1-1; 7 nucleotides agree with TRBD1. CDR1 and CDR2 from the germline V gene are LNHDA and SQIVND (reference sequence). J gave up 0 bases and V 7 bases, and 8 bases lay outside the gene matches. This CDR3 spans 15 amino acids. The CDR3 nucleotides are TGTGCCAGTACTACGGGACAGCCCATGAACACTGAAGCTTTCTTT. Residues: CASTTGQPMNTEAFF.

The sample holds a few counts of this clone. The J gene is TRBJ1-1, the V gene TRBV7-9; perhaps TRBD1 as D (6 bases). This CDR3 is built from 16 residues. The V gene lost 2 bases and the J gene lost 1 base, with 14 bases spanning the gap. Germline values: CDR1 SEHNR, CDR2 FQNEAQ (reference sequence). The chain's CDR3 is CASSLPLRQANTEAFF. The CDR3 bases are TGTGCCAGCAGCTTACCTCTGAGACAGGCGAACACTGAAGCTTTCTTT.

The rearrangement joins TRBV7-9 to TRBJ2-2; the match to TRBD2 covers 9 bases. The CDR3 is 16 amino acids. J was trimmed by 3 bases and V by 1 base; bases with no gene match: 3. Germline values: CDR1 SEHNR, CDR2 FQNEAQ (reference sequence). The CDR3 DNA reads TGTGCCAGCAGCTTAGGGCTAGCGGGACACACCGGGGAGCTGTTTTTT. Translation: CASSLGLAGHTGELFF.

The chain links TRBV18 to TRBJ1-5; 7 bases agree with TRBD1. The length of the CDR3 is 17 residues. V shed 3 bases and J 4 bases; nucleotides not matched to a gene: 12. The V gene's germline CDR1 is KGHSH and CDR2 LQKENI. CDR3 in DNA: TGTGCCAGCTCACCGTCCGGGACAGCCCAAAGGAATCAGCCCCAGCATTTT. Translated, it gives CASSPSGTAQRNQPQHF.

This clone has more than one count but fewer than ten. The J gene is TRBJ1-3, the V gene TRBV7-9; D uncertain. V was shortened by 7 bases and J by 1 base, with 5 bases between the two germline ends. Germline CDR1 reads SEHNR; CDR2 reads FQNEAQ (reference sequence). There are 12 residues in the CDR3. As DNA, the CDR3 is TGTGCCAGCACTCCTTCTGGAAACACCATATATTTT. Its translation is CASTPSGNTIYF.

The V and J genes are TRBV6-4 and TRBJ1-1, with 10 bases lining up with TRBD1. The CDR3 contains 14 residues. CDR1 and CDR2 (germline): MRHNA, SNTAGT. The ends lost 10 bases at V and 7 bases at J; junction bases unmatched: 12. The CDR3, as DNA: TGTGCCACCAGAAGGACAGGGGGTATAGATGAAGCTTTCTTT. Translated, it gives CATRRTGGIDEAFF.

The gene calls are TRBV30 and TRBJ1-1, with a tentative D call TRBD1 (5 bases). Trimming left V 2 bases short and J 4 bases short, with 8 bases between. CDR1 is GTSNPN, CDR2 SVGIG, per germline (reference sequence). This CDR3 is built from 12 residues. The CDR3 sequence is CAWSIGGTEAFF. In DNA, the CDR3 is TGTGCCTGGAGTATCGGGGGCACTGAAGCTTTCTTT.

This clone was observed once. This sequence joins TRBV5-1 and TRBJ1-4, with D possibly matching TRBD1 (5 bases). The V gene lost 0 bases and the J gene lost 8 bases, with 11 bases spanning the gap. The length of the CDR3 is 14 residues. Germline CDR1 SGHRS, CDR2 YFSETQ. CDR3 sequence: CASSLGPGGEKLFF. The CDR3 coding sequence is TGCGCCAGCAGCTTGGGCCCCGGGGGGGAAAAACTGTTTTTT. The full variable domain, its missing parts supplied by reference TRBV5-1 and TRBJ1-4, is KAGVTQTPRYLIKTRGQQVTLSCSPISGHRSVSWYQQTPGQGLQFLFEYFSETQRNKGNFPGRFSGRQFSNSRSEMNVSTLELGDSALYLCASSLGPGGEKLFFGSGTQLSVL.